The 20 T cell receptor beta chains below were found in one sample sequenced in a study of cytomegalovirus exposure and HLA in healthy donors. PCR amplification relied on 60 Vbeta primers (plus 13 Jbeta primers). TCRdb's copy holds only in-frame clones and misses some; the assay was immunoSEQ multiplex PCR. The data hold roughly 160,000 clones, with about 85% observed a single time. Sequences were obtained from PBMCs. Receptor source: a boy aged 2 to 9 in good health and CMV-seronegative.

The chain is built from TRBV25-1 and TRBJ1-1, with 7 bases aligning to TRBD1. V was clipped by 7 bases and J by 3 bases; unmatched bases: 17. Germline loops: CDR1 MGHDK, CDR2 SYGVNS. This CDR3 is 17 amino acids long. The CDR3 sequence is CASITPSPDRADTEAFF. CDR3 coding DNA: TGTGCCAGCATCACCCCAAGCCCCGACAGGGCGGACACTGAAGCTTTCTTT.

The DNA for the CDR3 is TGTGCCAGCAGGCCCCTGGCCCGGGGATACAATGAGCAGTTCTTC. Translation gives CASRPLARGYNEQFF. The rearrangement uses TRBV11-2 and TRBJ2-1; weak D call: TRBD2 (5 bases). The CDR3 runs to 15 residues. V was cut by 6 bases and J by 4 bases, with 16 bases left in between. The germline gives CDR1 SGHAT, CDR2 FQNNGV.

The chain recombines TRBV6-1 with TRBJ2-5; TRBD1 matches at 12 bases. The V and J ends lost 2 bases and 4 bases, in that order; junction bases with no gene match: 8. CDR3 size: 17 residues. Germline lookup yields CDR1 MNHNS and CDR2 SASEGT. This CDR3 is CASSEWGGQGARETQYF. CDR3 sequence (DNA): TGTGCCAGCAGTGAATGGGGGGGACAGGGGGCGAGAGAGACCCAGTACTTC.

This clone is a singleton in its sample. This chain connects TRBV15 to TRBJ2-1, with D uncertain. Germline-derived CDR1 and CDR2 are LNHNV and YYDKDF (reference sequence). Trimming left V 1 base short and J 6 bases short, with 16 bases between. CDR3 size: 16 residues. For the CDR3, the DNA is TGTGCCACCAGCAGAGCCCAAAGTCGAGTCCTCAATGAGCAGTTCTTC. Amino acid sequence: CATSRAQSRVLNEQFF.

This sequence joins TRBV28 and TRBJ1-5; D ambiguous. This CDR3 has 14 residues. CDR1 and CDR2 from the germline V gene are MDHEN and SYDVKM. V dropped 5 bases and J dropped 1 base, with 9 bases sitting between them. As DNA, the CDR3 is TGTGCCAGCAGTGACACCTTAAGCAATCAGCCCCAGCATTTT. Translated: CASSDTLSNQPQHF. The entire variable domain, with the rest obtained from reference TRBV28 and TRBJ1-5, is as follows: DVKVTQSSRYLVKRTGEKVFLECVQDMDHENMFWYRQDPGLGLRLIYFSYDVKMKEKGDIPEGYSVSREKKERFSLILESASTNQTSMYLCASSDTLSNQPQHFGDGTRLSIL.

The chain uses TRBV5-1 and TRBJ2-1, with TRBD1 as a possible D gene (6 bases). CDR3 size: 14 residues. Per germline, CDR1 SGHRS and CDR2 YFSETQ. The ends were cut back, 5 bases at V and 5 bases at J, with 14 bases in the middle. The CDR3 loop reads CASRLQGMHNEQFF. The CDR3 region has the DNA TGCGCCAGCAGGTTGCAGGGGATGCACAATGAGCAGTTCTTC.

The gene calls are TRBV18 and TRBJ2-1, with TRBD2 identical over 8 bases. CDR3 length: 17 residues. Germline V gene sequence: CDR1 KGHSH, CDR2 LQKENI. J lost 2 bases, V lost 0 bases, and 6 bases had no gene match. CDR3 region: CASSPPRGGRPYNEQFF. The CDR3 DNA is TGTGCCAGCTCACCACCGAGGGGCGGGAGGCCCTACAATGAGCAGTTCTTC.

The rearrangement uses TRBV7-8 and TRBJ2-1, with 14 bases matching TRBD2. The V and J ends lost 4 bases and 1 base, in that order; junction bases with no gene match: 3. CDR1 is SGHVS and CDR2 is FQNEAQ in the germline V gene. This CDR3 is built from 17 residues. CDR3 sequence: CASSSRLAGGSYNEQFF. Here the CDR3 DNA reads TGTGCCAGCAGCTCCCGACTAGCGGGAGGGTCCTACAATGAGCAGTTCTTC.

This clone was counted between two and nine times. J is TRBJ1-5 and V is TRBV30; maybe TRBD1 (6 bases). The CDR3 length is 17 residues. The germline V and J ends were trimmed by 2 bases and 0 bases, with 17 bases remaining between them. Germline V gives CDR1 GTSNPN, CDR2 SVGIG (reference sequence). CDR3 coding DNA: TGTGCCTGGAGTACGTTACAGGGCGTTAATAGCAATCAGCCCCAGCATTTT. This codes for CAWSTLQGVNSNQPQHF.

V is TRBV5-1 and J is TRBJ2-1; D gene unclear. The CDR3 contains 14 residues. Germline V CDR1 and CDR2: SGHRS, YFSETQ. Trimming shortened V by 0 bases and J by 6 bases, and 10 bases separated the two germline ends. The CDR3 is CASSLVSVFNEQFF. CDR3 in DNA: TGCGCCAGCAGCTTGGTTTCGGTTTTCAATGAGCAGTTCTTC.

The chain uses TRBV19 and TRBJ2-5, with 7 nucleotides matching TRBD2. The V segment lost 7 bases and the J segment 3 bases; nucleotides outside the gene matches: 8. Germline V gene data show CDR1 as LNHDA and CDR2 as SQIVND (reference sequence). This CDR3 region has 14 residues. CDR3 bases: TGTGCCAGTAATGAGGGAGGGCCGAAAGAGACCCAGTACTTC. This sequence encodes CASNEGGPKETQYF.

The CDR3 here is CSVDRGQGMNTEAFF. CDR3 in DNA: TGCAGCGTTGACCGCGGACAGGGCATGAACACTGAAGCTTTCTTT. The chain employs TRBV29-1 and TRBJ1-1; the match to TRBD1 covers 8 bases. CDR1 is SQVTM, CDR2 ANQGSEA, per germline. This CDR3 is 15 amino acids long. The junction had 6 bases not matched to a gene; V was cut back by 3 bases and J by 0 bases. Supplemented by reference TRBV29-1 and TRBJ1-1, the full variable domain reads SAVISQKPSRDICQRGTSLTIQCQVDSQVTMMFWYRQQPGQSLTLIATANQGSEATYESGFVIDKFPISRPNLTFSTLTVSNMSPEDSSIYLCSVDRGQGMNTEAFFGQGTRLTVV.

The chain links TRBV10-1 to TRBJ2-1; maybe TRBD2 (5 bases). CDR3 size: 13 residues. CDR1 WNHNN and CDR2 SYGVQD come from the germline V gene (reference sequence). Between the trimmed V and J ends, which lost 6 bases and 4 bases, there was a span of 10 bases. CDR3 sequence: CASSPGLYNEQFF. The CDR3 DNA is TGCGCCAGCAGCCCCGGACTTTACAATGAGCAGTTCTTC.

The chain links TRBV7-9 to TRBJ2-1; maybe TRBD2 (6 bases). Trimming stripped 6 bases from V and 8 bases from J, with 14 bases between. The germline CDR1 and CDR2 sequences are SEHNR and FQNEAQ (reference sequence). CDR3 length equals 13 residues. CDR3 DNA sequence: TGTGCCAGCAGGGGAGGCGGATCCTATGAGCAGTTCTTC. Protein product: CASRGGGSYEQFF.

Here the CDR3 reads CASSYFGGALGRYTF. The CDR3 DNA sequence: TGTGCCAGCAGTTACTTTGGGGGGGCATTGGGGCGCTACACCTTC. The chain is built from TRBV6-5 and TRBJ1-2, with D tentatively TRBD1 (6 bases). Trimming cost V 1 base and J 9 bases, with 18 bases left between them. The germline gives CDR1 MNHEY, CDR2 SVGAGI. The CDR3 is made up of 15 amino acids.

This chain joins TRBV10-3 and TRBJ1-1, with no clear D. The CDR3 has 14 residues. V shed 2 bases and J shed 7 bases, with 14 bases lying between them. The germline V gene has CDR1 ENHRY and CDR2 SYGVKD. This CDR3 is CAISEPGSHIEAFF. The CDR3 nucleotides are TGTGCCATCAGTGAGCCGGGTTCGCATATTGAAGCTTTCTTT.

This chain links TRBV19 with TRBJ1-2; perhaps TRBD1 as D (6 bases). V was shortened by 6 bases and J by 1 base, with 12 bases between the two germline ends. CDR1 is LNHDA and CDR2 is SQIVND in the germline V gene (reference sequence). The CDR3 totals 14 residues. The chain's CDR3 is CASRARTDNYGYTF. The CDR3 coding sequence is TGTGCCAGTAGAGCCCGGACAGATAACTATGGCTACACCTTC.

CDR3 nucleotides: TGTGCCAGCAGTTTATTTTGGAACAGGGGCCATGAGCAGTTCTTC. This codes for CASSLFWNRGHEQFF. This chain uses TRBV28 with TRBJ2-1; 7 bases agree with TRBD1. Losses at the gene ends were 1 base for V and 8 bases for J; bases not matched to a gene: 8. Germline V gene sequence: CDR1 MDHEN, CDR2 SYDVKM. The CDR3 totals 15 residues.

J is TRBJ1-4 and V is TRBV19; TRBD1 matches at 9 bases. Germline values: CDR1 LNHDA, CDR2 SQIVND (reference sequence). J gave up 8 bases and V 5 bases, and 12 bases lay outside the gene matches. This CDR3 has 16 amino acids. The chain's CDR3 is CASSSHLRDRVEKLFF. The DNA for the CDR3 is TGTGCCAGTAGTTCACACCTCCGGGACAGGGTCGAAAAACTGTTTTTT.

The chain employs TRBV28 and TRBJ2-3, with 11 nucleotides matching TRBD2. J gave up 1 base and V 4 bases, and 4 bases lay outside the gene matches. The CDR3 has 16 amino acids. CDR1 is MDHEN, CDR2 SYDVKM, per germline. The CDR3 DNA reads as TGTGCCAGCAGTTCCCCTAGCGGGAGGCGCACAGATACGCAGTATTTT. Its protein is CASSSPSGRRTDTQYF.